This TCR beta chain was profiled in a study of blood T cells in healthy people across ages. Trimming took off 0 bases at V and 2 bases at J, with 16 bases between the two ends. Germline V gene lookup returns CDR1 DFQATT and CDR2 SNEGSKA (reference sequence). The CDR3 runs to 17 residues. A sample-barcoded 5' primer and a J-beta primer mix were used in a second PCR of roughly 6 to 11 cycles. TCRdb passed the 5' RACE reads through MiXCR, listing each CDR3 protein once. This sample has fewer than 2,000,000 distinct CDR3 sequences, with around 36% found just once. Sequencing was done on a sample of blood. The receptor was isolated from a woman under 40 in good health. The chain recombines TRBV20-1 with TRBJ2-2; tentatively, D is TRBD2 (5 bases). CDR3 region: CSARDGRPGSNTGELFF. The CDR3 DNA reads TGCAGTGCTAGAGATGGTCGTCCGGGATCTAACACCGGGGAGCTGTTTTTT.